This note documents a single T cell receptor beta chain sequence. The antigen remains undetermined. This CDR3 region has 17 residues. The sample comes from a study of cytomegalovirus exposure and HLA in healthy donors. Study at large: Early released data had approximately 86 million unique TCRs, all coming from HLA-typed donors.

Use of 60 Vbeta and 13 Jbeta primers characterized the PCR. Generated by immunoSEQ multiplex PCR, the TCRdb table keeps only in-frame clones and is missing some. The sample records under 150,000 clones, approximately 83% being singletons. General study results and limits: Immune exposure was documented only through CMV serostatus. Judged likely to be a sequencing artifact was a cluster of highly shared sequence variants. Prediction of most subjects' HLA-A and HLA-B alleles by TCR beta sequences was reportedly accurate.

The clonotype originates from a woman under 30 in good health and CMV-seronegative. Sequenced sample: PBMCs. V gene TRBV12-1 combines with J gene TRBJ1-6; the D call of TRBD1 is as the table states it, not checked on the DNA. TRBV12-1 is annotated as a pseudogene. As DNA, the CDR3 is TGTGCCAGCAGCTTTGCCGGGTCCAGGGGGAATAGTTCACCCCTCCACTTT. This codes for CASSFAGSRGNSSPLHF.